The sequence of this TCR beta chain was determined in a study of a mutant IDH1 vaccine in newly diagnosed glioma. At the level of the study: Vaccination was launched 4-6 weeks after radiotherapy alone, or with temozolomide cycles.

TCRdb's copy holds only in-frame clones and misses some; the assay was immunoSEQ multiplex PCR. The sample holds 56,000 or so clones; 60% to 80% are singletons and the top ten take roughly 5.3%. In regard to this clone: The antigen remains undetermined.

Points from the study as a whole: Pseudoprogression appeared unlinked to shifts in leading peripheral T cell clonotypes.

The V gene lost 0 bases and the J gene lost 6 bases, with 13 bases spanning the gap. There are 15 residues in the CDR3. Germline V CDR1 and CDR2: SGHDT, YYEEEE. Stated time point: week 47, end of study. It was 300 ug of mutant IDH1 20-mer peptide that made up each vaccine dose, given with topical imiquimod. The receptor was isolated from a middle-aged man with glioma. The chain recombines TRBV5-6 with TRBJ2-4, with a possible D match to TRBD1 (5 bases). The sample was PBMCs, taken from a glioma patient whose treatment included an IDH1 peptide vaccine. CDR3 sequence (DNA): TGTGCCAGCAGCTTGGGTTGGCAGGGCGGAAACATTCAGTACTTC. Its translation is CASSLGWQGGNIQYF.